These T cell receptor beta chains were read from a single sample in a study of T cells after yellow fever vaccination. TCRdb processed the 5' RACE reads anew with MiXCR; each CDR3 protein has one entry. The sample carries a few hundred thousand distinct CDR3 sequences, 7% to 9% recorded once. This sample comprised PBMCs, obtained 45 days after the first yellow fever vaccination. The source of these receptors is a man aged 18-30 years who received the YFV17D yellow fever vaccine. Both conserved end residues are trimmed from each CDR3. The order of the fields is D gene, J gene, V gene, CDR3 protein. A D gene is named only where the DNA matches it firmly.

D gene: .; J gene: TRBJ2-7; V gene: TRBV7-7; CDR3 protein: ASSQNPGSEQY
D gene: .; J gene: TRBJ1-1; V gene: TRBV5-1; CDR3 protein: ASSRDFNTEAF
D gene: .; J gene: TRBJ1-1; V gene: TRBV7-3; CDR3 protein: ASSPRDGTEAF
D gene: .; J gene: TRBJ1-4; V gene: TRBV7-2; CDR3 protein: ASSSGMGTQKLF
D gene: .; J gene: TRBJ2-1; V gene: TRBV6-1; CDR3 protein: ASGGRGAYNEQF
D gene: TRBD2; J gene: TRBJ2-5; V gene: TRBV29-1; CDR3 protein: SVELSGGALKTQY
D gene: .; J gene: TRBJ2-5; V gene: TRBV10-1; CDR3 protein: ASSESTPASYQETKY
D gene: TRBD2; J gene: TRBJ2-3; V gene: TRBV27; CDR3 protein: ASSRGAGFADTQY
D gene: TRBD1; J gene: TRBJ2-7; V gene: TRBV4-3; CDR3 protein: ASSQDRDSSRYEQY
D gene: .; J gene: TRBJ1-1; V gene: TRBV5-1; CDR3 protein: ASSVGTQNTEAF
D gene: .; J gene: TRBJ2-5; V gene: TRBV15; CDR3 protein: ATSRGRAQY
D gene: TRBD2; J gene: TRBJ2-3; V gene: TRBV4-1; CDR3 protein: ASSHQGGTSGGLGTDTQY
D gene: .; J gene: TRBJ2-7; V gene: TRBV5-4; CDR3 protein: ASMGRDGAYEQY
D gene: .; J gene: TRBJ1-3; V gene: TRBV9; CDR3 protein: ASSVELAGSGNTIY
D gene: .; J gene: TRBJ2-5; V gene: TRBV4-1; CDR3 protein: ASSQVTGGPQETQY
D gene: .; J gene: TRBJ2-3; V gene: TRBV11-2; CDR3 protein: ASSLQGGADTQY
D gene: .; J gene: TRBJ2-1; V gene: TRBV7-3; CDR3 protein: ASSLWGGPGDEQF
D gene: TRBD1; J gene: TRBJ1-2; V gene: TRBV6-5; CDR3 protein: ASSYSRDSSYGYT
D gene: .; J gene: TRBJ2-5; V gene: TRBV18; CDR3 protein: ASSPGQPGETQY
D gene: TRBD2; J gene: TRBJ2-5; V gene: TRBV6-5; CDR3 protein: ASSSTSGGALETQY
D gene: .; J gene: TRBJ2-5; V gene: TRBV9; CDR3 protein: ASSVGTHQETQY
D gene: TRBD1; J gene: TRBJ1-2; V gene: TRBV29-1; CDR3 protein: SSEGGQGYGYT
D gene: .; J gene: TRBJ2-1; V gene: TRBV12-3/TRBV12-4; CDR3 protein: ASSPLTGGNEQF
D gene: .; J gene: TRBJ2-1; V gene: TRBV7-9; CDR3 protein: ASSLEGQIYNEQF